The 24 T cell receptor beta chains presented below share a single source sample, sequenced in a study of regulatory T cells in long-lasting Graves disease. Sequencing libraries for TCR beta were prepared with iRepertoire HTBI primers and Arm-PCR of CDR3 regions. One entry per CDR3 protein results from TCRdb running MiXCR on the multiplex PCR reads. The table has more than 300,000 distinct CDR3 sequences, about 17% seen once. Time point denoted: newly diagnosed GD, antithyroid drugs for less than 3 months. TCR sequences were obtained from RNA taken from PBMCs. The data also belong to a second study, concerning T cells in Graves' hyperthyroidism and ophthalmopathy.

The sequences come from peripheral blood mononuclear cells (PBMCs), collected at new diagnosis, from a patient treated with antithyroid drugs. The receptors were gathered from a woman under 30 with Graves disease.

The table lists this clonotype with a few counts. This rearrangement joins TRBV11-2 to TRBJ2-5; TRBD1 matches 8 bases. With V trimmed by 1 base and J by 3 bases, 7 bases remained unmatched. CDR3 size: 16 residues. From germline, CDR1 is SGHAT and CDR2 FQNNGV. The DNA of the CDR3 is TGTGCCAGCAGCTTAGGGCCTTCAGGGGGCGAAGAGACCCAGTACTTC. This translates into CASSLGPSGGEETQYF. Full variable domain (missing parts from reference TRBV11-2 and TRBJ2-5): EAGVAQSPRYKIIEKRQSVAFWCNPISGHATLYWYQQILGQGPKLLIQFQNNGVVDDSQLPKDRFSAERLKGVDSTLKIQPAKLEDSAVYLCASSLGPSGGEETQYFGPGTRLLVL.

This clonotype has a handful of counts. The rearrangement uses TRBV2 and TRBJ1-3; 7 nucleotides agree with TRBD1. The V and J ends lost 1 base and 4 bases, in that order; junction bases with no gene match: 4. There are 15 residues in the CDR3. Germline-derived CDR1 and CDR2 are SNHLY and FYNNEI. The CDR3 coding sequence is TGTGCCAGCAGTGAAGGACAGGGCGCGGGAAACACCATATATTTT. It specifies CASSEGQGAGNTIYF.

With respect to this clonotype: Possible read error: a much larger clone is one base away. This chain uses TRBV12-3 or TRBV12-4 with TRBJ2-5, with TRBD1 as a possible D gene (7 bases). This CDR3 is built from 14 residues. The CDR3 spells CANSFRGEIETQYF. CDR3 DNA sequence: TGTGCCAACAGTTTCAGGGGGGAGATAGAGACCCAGTACTTC.

This clonotype was picked up many times. The chain links TRBV7-9 to TRBJ2-7; weak D call: TRBD1 (5 bases). This CDR3 has 11 residues. Trimming stripped 4 bases from V and 5 bases from J, with 6 bases between. From germline, CDR1 is SEHNR and CDR2 FQNEAQ (reference sequence). The DNA of the CDR3 is TGTGCCAGCAGCTCAGGGAACGAGCAGTACTTC. It yields the protein CASSSGNEQYF.

The chain employs TRBV10-2 and TRBJ2-3, with D possibly matching TRBD1 (6 bases). Germline loops: CDR1 WSHSY, CDR2 SAAADI. This CDR3 spans 16 amino acids. Trimming cost V 4 bases and J 0 bases, with 14 bases left between them. CDR3 residues: CASSGTTGISTDTQYF. CDR3 nucleotides: TGCGCCAGCAGTGGAACAACAGGGATTAGCACAGATACGCAGTATTTT.

There are many counts of this clonotype. CDR3 loop: CASSTAGFATNEKLFF. The CDR3 nucleotides are TGTGCCAGCAGTACGGCCGGCTTTGCAACTAATGAAAAACTGTTTTTT. The chain employs TRBV27 and TRBJ1-4; no firm D call. Trimming cost V 5 bases and J 0 bases, with 13 bases left between them. There are 16 residues in the CDR3. Germline CDR1 is MNHEY and CDR2 is SMNVEV (reference sequence).

This clonotype showed up just a few times. The V gene is TRBV29-1, the J gene TRBJ2-2, with 10 bases matching TRBD1. Trimming took 6 bases from V and 3 from J; bases not matched to a gene: 7. The CDR3 runs 15 residues. CDR1 and CDR2 (germline): SQVTM, ANQGSEA. The CDR3 DNA reads as TGCAGCGTCAACGGACAGGGGGTGGACACCGGGGAGCTGTTTTTT. Translated: CSVNGQGVDTGELFF.

This clonotype was seen ten or more times. This chain uses TRBV7-2 with TRBJ1-2; perhaps TRBD1 as D (5 bases). With 0 bases removed from V and 8 bases from J, the gap between germline ends came to 19 bases. The CDR3 consists of 16 residues. In germline, CDR1 is SGHTA, CDR2 FQGNSA. The CDR3 DNA reads TGTGCCAGCAGCTTAGCCCCCCTGGTCAGGGATCGCGGCTACACCTTC. It translates to CASSLAPLVRDRGYTF.

This clonotype has ten or more counts. CDR3 in amino acids: CASSLANDRTDTQYF. The DNA for the CDR3 is TGTGCCAGCAGCTTAGCCAACGACAGAACAGATACGCAGTATTTT. The V gene is TRBV11-3, the J gene TRBJ2-3; possible D gene TRBD1, 5 bases. The CDR3 runs 15 residues. In germline, CDR1 is SGHNT, CDR2 YENEEA. V was cut by 1 base and J by 3 bases, with 11 bases left in between.

Note on this clonotype: This may come from a read error, since a much larger clone is one base off. The chain uses TRBV28 and TRBJ1-1, with D unclear. The CDR3 runs 12 residues. The V gene's germline CDR1 is MDHEN and CDR2 SYDVKM. CDR3 sequence (DNA): TGTGCCGGCAGTTTAGTCCAGCCTGAAGCTTTCTTT. It encodes CAGSLVQPEAFF.

In its sample, this clonotype was seen many times. The CDR3 DNA sequence: TGTGCCAGCAGCCAAGGGGCACCGGGGGGGGCCACCTACGAGCAGTACTTC. This translates into CASSQGAPGGATYEQYF. The chain combines TRBV4-2 with TRBJ2-7; 8 nucleotides match TRBD2. In germline, CDR1 is LGHNA, CDR2 YNFKEQ. Trimming cost V 1 base and J 2 bases; bases outside gene matches: 10. This CDR3 is 17 amino acids long.

This clonotype was detected many times. The chain carries TRBV5-6 and TRBJ2-7; D ambiguous. CDR1 and CDR2 (germline): SGHDT, YYEEEE. This CDR3 region has 15 residues. Trimming left V 1 base short and J 0 bases short, with 11 bases between. DNA of the CDR3: TGTGCCAGCAGCTTGTTTGGTTCCCCCTCCTACGAGCAGTACTTC. Translation gives CASSLFGSPSYEQYF. Looking up the rest from reference TRBV5-6 and TRBJ2-7 gives the full variable domain: DAGVTQSPTHLIKTRGQQVTLRCSPKSGHDTVSWYQQALGQGPQFIFQYYEEEERQRGNFPDRFSGHQFPNYSSELNVNALLLGDSALYLCASSLFGSPSYEQYFGPGTRLTVT.

The table lists this clonotype with many counts. The chain is built from TRBV20-1 and TRBJ2-7; tentatively, D is TRBD1 or TRBD2 (5 bases each). The CDR3 sequence is 12 residues long. V lost 3 bases to trimming and J lost 6 bases, with 12 bases between them. Germline V gene sequence: CDR1 DFQATT, CDR2 SNEGSKA (reference sequence). The chain's CDR3 is CSARGPAGEQYF. The CDR3 nucleotides are TGCAGTGCTAGGGGACCTGCTGGCGAGCAGTACTTC.

With regard to this clonotype: A much larger clonotype is one base distant, so this may be a read error. This chain connects TRBV2 to TRBJ2-3; 7 positions agree with TRBD2. V trimming: 11 bases; J trimming: 2 bases; junction bases outside the gene matches: 7. Germline V gives CDR1 SNHLY, CDR2 FYNNEI. The CDR3 runs to 13 residues. The CDR3 loop is CACRRGITDTQYF. The CDR3, as DNA: TGTGCCTGCCGGCGGGGGATCACAGATACGCAGTATTTT.

This clonotype showed up many times. The chain uses TRBV6-2 or TRBV6-3 and TRBJ2-1; TRBD2 matches at 7 bases. Germline values: CDR1 MNHEY, CDR2 SVGEGT. The CDR3 extends over 13 amino acids. V shed 5 bases, J shed 10 bases, and the junction held 8 bases outside the gene matches. The chain's CDR3 is CASSPVGEGEQFF. DNA of the CDR3: TGTGCCAGCAGTCCTGTGGGGGAGGGAGAGCAGTTCTTC.

This clonotype was seen a handful of times. The chain carries TRBV5-4 and TRBJ2-4, with 11 bases identical to TRBD2. The CDR3 contains 19 residues. The V gene end was trimmed by 0 bases and the J gene end by 3 bases; junction bases not matched to a gene: 11. CDR1 is SGHNT, CDR2 YYREEE, per germline (reference sequence). CDR3 region: CASSLAVVAGGVGKNIQYF. The CDR3 DNA is TGTGCCAGCAGCTTGGCCGTGGTAGCGGGAGGGGTCGGCAAAAACATTCAGTACTTC. The entire variable domain, with the rest obtained from reference TRBV5-4 and TRBJ2-4, is as follows: ETGVTQSPTHLIKTRGQQVTLRCSSQSGHNTVSWYQQALGQGPQFIFQYYREEENGRGNFPPRFSGLQFPNYSSELNVNALELDDSALYLCASSLAVVAGGVGKNIQYFGAGTRLSVL.

This clonotype was observed at least ten times. This sequence joins TRBV18 and TRBJ1-1, with D perhaps matching TRBD1 (5 bases). V lost 1 base and J 11 bases, leaving 11 bases between the germline ends. The germline V gene encodes CDR1 KGHSH and CDR2 LQKENI. CDR3 length equals 12 residues. The CDR3 here is CASSPQGSDAFF. DNA of the CDR3: TGTGCCAGCTCACCACAGGGGTCCGACGCTTTCTTT.

Comment on this clonotype: A read error may be the cause here, since a much bigger clone is one base away. The rearrangement joins TRBV2 to TRBJ2-5; unclear D gene. CDR1 SNHLY and CDR2 FYNNEI come from the germline V gene. With 8 bases removed from V and 0 bases from J, the gap between germline ends came to 7 bases. The CDR3 has 12 amino acids. CDR3: CASYNHQETQYF. In DNA, the CDR3 is TGTGCCAGCTATAACCACCAAGAGACCCAGTACTTC.

V and J are TRBV11-2 and TRBJ2-1; 10 bases are a match to TRBD2. This CDR3 contains 18 residues. Germline values: CDR1 SGHAT, CDR2 FQNNGV. V lost 4 bases, J lost 1 base, and 10 bases stayed unmatched. The CDR3 DNA follows: TGTGCCAGCAGCTATCAGGGGTCTAGCGGGGGTTCCTACAATGAGCAGTTCTTC. Amino acids: CASSYQGSSGGSYNEQFF.

This CDR3 is CASSEIAGDSYEQYF. In nucleotides, the CDR3 is TGTGCCAGCAGTGAGATAGCGGGGGATTCCTACGAGCAGTACTTC. This sequence joins TRBV6-2 or TRBV6-3 and TRBJ2-7; 9 bases are shared with TRBD2. This CDR3 comprises 15 residues. J lost 1 base, V lost 5 bases, and 6 bases had no gene match. In germline, CDR1 is MNHEY, CDR2 SVGEGT.

This clonotype showed up many times. CDR3: CASRGDDTQYF. The CDR3 DNA reads as TGTGCCAGCAGGGGGGATGATACGCAGTATTTT. This chain connects TRBV6-2 or TRBV6-3 to TRBJ2-3; D possibly uses TRBD1 or TRBD2 (5 bases each). V was cut by 6 bases and J by 6 bases, with 7 bases left in between. CDR1 and CDR2 from the germline V gene are MNHEY and SVGEGT. The CDR3 spans 11 residues.

This clonotype has only a few counts. This sequence joins TRBV20-1 and TRBJ1-1; D call uncertain. The germline CDR1 and CDR2 sequences are DFQATT and SNEGSKA (reference sequence). V was cut by 2 bases and J by 5 bases, with 6 bases left in between. This CDR3 has 11 amino acids. CDR3 nucleotide sequence: TGCAGTGCTAGACAGGTAACTGAAGCTTTCTTT. It yields the protein CSARQVTEAFF.

This clonotype came up many times. The chain joins TRBV6-1 to TRBJ1-5; TRBD1 is a possible D gene (6 bases). Germline V gene sequence: CDR1 MNHNS, CDR2 SASEGT. The CDR3 runs to 13 residues. V was trimmed by 7 bases and J by 2 bases, leaving 9 bases between them. The CDR3 is CASKGGGNQPQHF. In DNA form, the CDR3 reads TGTGCCAGCAAGGGGGGTGGCAATCAGCCCCAGCATTTT.

Only a few counts were recorded for this clonotype. This chain joins TRBV29-1 and TRBJ2-1; possible D gene TRBD2, 6 bases. The germline V and J ends were trimmed by 6 bases and 3 bases, with 6 bases remaining between them. This CDR3 spans 11 amino acids. Germline lookup yields CDR1 SQVTM and CDR2 ANQGSEA. The DNA of the CDR3 is TGCAGCGTAGCGGGCTACAATGAGCAGTTCTTC. Encoded protein: CSVAGYNEQFF.